This T cell receptor beta chain was retrieved from a study of response to subunit inactivated influenza vaccine listed by TCRdb under 2018. Looking at the study overall: Deep quantitative T cell receptor repertoire profiling was used in the study to track responses to a trivalent subunit inactivated influenza vaccine.

Libraries were made using RT-PCR. Sequencing relied on an Illumina HiSeq 2500. Starting from the raw public reads, TCRdb applied fastp trimming at Q25, assembled clones with MiXCR and retained in-frame beta chains. All rows with the same CDR3 protein become a single entry with the most common DNA and genes. Present in this sample are 500,000 to 550,000 distinct CDR3 sequences, around 8% of which were seen just once. The leading ten clones occupy roughly 13% of the sample. This clonotype was recorded a few times. Its antigen has not been determined. There are no base qualities to consult, and no much larger clone falls within one base. CDR1 SEHNR and CDR2 FQNEAQ are derived from the germline V gene (reference sequence). The CDR3 runs 15 residues from the cysteine to the phenylalanine. Here the CDR3 DNA is all that survives: 45 bases in frame from base 1. V is pared back by 0 bases and J by 6 bases, with 11 bases lying between the germline termini.

General conclusions and limits of the study: The authors proposed that each seasonal influenza vaccination may bring in only a limited number of new T cells.

The source material was PBMCs from blood, sampled less than 30 months after vaccination. The TCR was taken from a man aged 50-75 years who received an inactivated influenza vaccine. Donor details come from another sample of the same person, matched by shared clones. Recombination linked TRBV7-9 to TRBJ2-2; possibly the D gene is TRBD1, per 5 matching bases. Read as DNA, the sequence is TGTGCCAGCAGCTTAGCCACAGGAGTCGCCGGGGAGCTGTTTTTT. Its product reads: CASSLATGVAGELFF.